These T cell receptor beta chains were read from a single sample in a study of CD8+ T cells in alopecia areata. Using immunoSEQ multiplex PCR, the repertoire was profiled, and TCRdb retains in-frame clones only, with some absent. Of approximately 280,000 clones in the sample, roughly 64% were seen once. Source: CD4+ T cells sorted from blood, taken at week 24, from a patient treated with tofacitinib. These TCRs come from a human donor with alopecia areata. CDR3s include the opening cysteine and the closing phenylalanine or tryptophan. The order of the fields is V gene, clone size, J gene, CDR3 protein. Size values are once, few and many counts, or a class for expanded clones, and some rows have none.

V gene: TRBV5-4; clone size: -; J gene: TRBJ2-2; CDR3 protein: CASSSVAASGELFF
V gene: TRBV15; clone size: few; J gene: TRBJ2-5; CDR3 protein: CATSRGGRNQETQYF
V gene: TRBV10-3; clone size: few; J gene: TRBJ1-6; CDR3 protein: CATRPAGTPNSPLHF
V gene: TRBV2; clone size: -; J gene: TRBJ1-2; CDR3 protein: CASSLTGTGDHTF
V gene: TRBV30; clone size: -; J gene: TRBJ1-1; CDR3 protein: CAWRIVTGSRLNTEAFF
V gene: TRBV25-1; clone size: many; J gene: TRBJ1-1; CDR3 protein: CASSFPTGRAFF
V gene: TRBV5-1; clone size: once; J gene: TRBJ1-2; CDR3 protein: CASSLETGYFGYTF
V gene: TRBV27; clone size: -; J gene: TRBJ1-1; CDR3 protein: CASRGWARREAFF
V gene: TRBV5-1; clone size: few; J gene: TRBJ2-6; CDR3 protein: CASSPRESGANVLTF
V gene: TRBV7-2; clone size: few; J gene: TRBJ2-3; CDR3 protein: CASSLDRGGADTQYF
V gene: TRBV7-2; clone size: -; J gene: TRBJ1-2; CDR3 protein: CASSLRRSREYGYTF
V gene: TRBV30; clone size: -; J gene: TRBJ2-1; CDR3 protein: CAWRGTPYNEQFF
V gene: TRBV29-1; clone size: -; J gene: TRBJ1-5; CDR3 protein: CSVGGSGSNQPQHF
V gene: TRBV28; clone size: -; J gene: TRBJ2-7; CDR3 protein: CASIGTSGGSSYEQYF
V gene: TRBV15; clone size: few; J gene: TRBJ1-5; CDR3 protein: CATSNSNQPQHF
V gene: TRBV29-1; clone size: few; J gene: TRBJ1-1; CDR3 protein: CSVEDQGTGHVEAFF
V gene: TRBV27; clone size: few; J gene: TRBJ2-5; CDR3 protein: CASSITGAVKETQYF
V gene: TRBV7-9; clone size: -; J gene: TRBJ1-2; CDR3 protein: CASSLGASGYTF
V gene: TRBV5-1; clone size: -; J gene: TRBJ2-2; CDR3 protein: CASSAGVTGELFF
V gene: TRBV18; clone size: -; J gene: TRBJ2-7; CDR3 protein: CASSPKSGTTAYEQYF
V gene: TRBV5-1; clone size: -; J gene: TRBJ2-1; CDR3 protein: CASSLGDRVISEQFF
V gene: TRBV2; clone size: -; J gene: TRBJ2-3; CDR3 protein: CASSRRGRGDTQYF
V gene: TRBV6-6; clone size: -; J gene: TRBJ2-1; CDR3 protein: CASRRGTSGLGEQFF
V gene: TRBV6-5; clone size: -; J gene: TRBJ1-1; CDR3 protein: CASRWGNTEAFF
V gene: TRBV5-4; clone size: -; J gene: TRBJ1-6; CDR3 protein: CASSPRLESPLHF
V gene: TRBV6-6; clone size: -; J gene: TRBJ1-2; CDR3 protein: CASSYPGQGRQRYTF
V gene: TRBV29-1; clone size: -; J gene: TRBJ1-2; CDR3 protein: CSVEDRSSYGYTF
V gene: TRBV30; clone size: -; J gene: TRBJ2-5; CDR3 protein: CAWSGQGLQETQYF
V gene: TRBV6-5; clone size: -; J gene: TRBJ1-2; CDR3 protein: CASSWGALDTGGYTF
V gene: TRBV28; clone size: -; J gene: TRBJ2-4; CDR3 protein: CATSYPGLAAKNIQYF